Listed below are T cell receptor beta chains from one sample, sequenced in a study of shared clonotypes between healthy human individuals. The method was immunoSEQ multiplex PCR; TCRdb's version includes in-frame clones alone and lacks a portion of them. The sample has roughly 1 million clones, under 80% seen once; the top ten hold 1.4% to 1.5%. The sample was memory CD4+ T cells sorted from blood. The receptors come from a man younger than 35 in good health. Each CDR3 is given with its conserved first and last residue. The D gene is left open where the match is weak. The size entry is marked missing in some rows and otherwise reads once, few, many or a size class.

j_call clone_size v_call d_call cdr3_aa cdr3_nt
TRBJ2-1 - TRBV27 - CASSSPSASSYNEQFF TGTGCCAGCAGTTCTCCCAGCGCGAGCTCCTACAATGAGCAGTTCTTC
TRBJ1-1 - TRBV29-1 TRBD1 CSVEWGQGNTEAFF TGCAGCGTTGAGTGGGGACAGGGGAACACTGAAGCTTTCTTT
TRBJ1-2 - TRBV18 TRBD1 CASSPSGQGNGYTF TGTGCCAGCTCACCCTCGGGACAGGGGAATGGCTACACCTTC
TRBJ2-7 many TRBV7-2 - CASSLVGPYEQYF TGTGCCAGCAGCTTAGTAGGCCCCTACGAGCAGTACTTC
TRBJ1-5 many TRBV2 TRBD1 CAGADRFNQPQHF TGTGCCGGGGCGGACAGGTTCAATCAGCCCCAGCATTTT
TRBJ2-5 - TRBV6-5 - CASGQETQYF TGTGCCAGTGGGCAAGAGACCCAGTACTTC
TRBJ2-3 - TRBV7-9 - CASSFLASSTDTQYF TGTGCCAGCAGCTTCCTAGCTTCCTCCACAGATACGCAGTATTTT
TRBJ1-1 - TRBV11-2 TRBD1 CASRRTGAAEAFF TGTGCCAGCAGACGTACAGGGGCCGCTGAAGCTTTCTTT
TRBJ2-2 - TRBV6-6 - CASSPDRIFGELFF TGTGCCAGCAGCCCCGACAGGATATTCGGGGAGCTGTTTTTT
TRBJ2-2 once TRBV6-1 TRBD2 CASLGLAATGELFF TGTGCCAGCCTGGGACTAGCGGCAACCGGGGAGCTGTTTTTT
TRBJ2-2 - TRBV5-4 - CASSLDLNTGELFF TGTGCCAGCAGCTTGGACCTGAACACCGGGGAGCTGTTTTTT
TRBJ1-1 - TRBV18 TRBD1 CASSPTLAGQDEAFF TGTGCCAGCTCACCTACTCTCGCTGGACAGGATGAAGCTTTCTTT
TRBJ2-3 - TRBV6-5 - CASSYRTADTQYF TGTGCCAGCAGTTACCGGACAGCAGATACGCAGTATTTT
TRBJ1-5 - TRBV2 - CASSLATHSNQPQHF TGTGCCAGCAGTCTTGCGACCCACTCTAATCAGCCCCAGCATTTT
TRBJ2-3 - TRBV7-2 TRBD1 CASSLAQGQTDTQYF TGTGCCAGCAGCTTAGCGCAGGGACAGACAGATACGCAGTATTTT
TRBJ1-1 - TRBV7-7 - CASSLSEYTEAFF TGTGCTAGCAGCTTAAGTGAATACACTGAAGCTTTCTTT
TRBJ1-4 - TRBV19 - CASSINLRGVTATNEKLFF TGTGCCAGTAGTATCAACCTCCGGGGGGTAACTGCAACTAATGAAAAACTGTTTTTT
TRBJ2-3 - TRBV9 TRBD2 CASSATSGVTSTDTQYF TGTGCCAGCAGCGCGACTAGCGGGGTAACTAGCACAGATACGCAGTATTTT
TRBJ2-3 - TRBV4-1 TRBD2 CASSQEGGGAGDTQYF TGCGCCAGCAGCCAAGAAGGCGGGGGGGCTGGAGATACGCAGTATTTT
TRBJ2-7 few TRBV11-3 TRBD1 CASKIRPSTQGPPYEQYF TGTGCCAGCAAGATCAGGCCGTCAACACAGGGGCCCCCATACGAGCAGTACTTC
TRBJ1-4 once TRBV2 - CASSETLHNSNEKLFF TGTGCCAGCAGTGAGACACTCCACAATTCTAATGAAAAACTGTTTTTT
TRBJ1-2 - TRBV2 - CAGKESAYGYTF TGTGCCGGGAAGGAGTCGGCCTATGGCTACACCTTC
TRBJ2-5 - TRBV12-5 - CASGIGTRGETQYF TGTGCTAGTGGGATCGGAACCCGGGGGGAGACCCAGTACTTC